This entry features one TCR beta chain sequence. This receptor's antigen is unknown. The sample holds no much larger clone one base away, and base qualities are not on file. The data stem from a study of cytomegalovirus exposure and HLA in healthy donors (dated by TCRdb to the late 2010s). In terms of the full investigation: An earlier analysis of some 600 of the donors reported over 250 Gb of sequence data and 95 million to 130 million unique TCR beta sequences obtained from roughly 180 million T cells. On average, about 200,000 unique TCR beta nucleotide sequences were sequenced per donor among some 430 genotyped donors of the cohort, with about 17% of those sequences being non-productive. The study profiled the T cell repertoires of about 720 subjects by immunosequencing and related them to cytomegalovirus serostatus. Rather than using new phenotypic data, the later analysis identified candidate immune exposures from TCR beta sequences and from how often those sequences occurred across donors. Every discovery cohort repertoire had been produced on one sequencing platform. Along with the approximately 620-subject first cohort, a separate validation cohort of over a hundred different subjects was used. Genome-wide SNP genotypes for about 55% of the roughly 670 donors were used in a later genetic analysis, which treated that subset as a discovery cohort. The number of donors typed differed by locus, with about 629-640 for A, B, C, DRB1 and DQB1, 522 for DQA1, 600 to 610 for DPA1, and around 450 for DPB1. An early release that covered more than 550 HLA-typed donors contained about 300 gigabases of sequencing data and 65 million to 100 million unique TCR sequences. Class I and class II HLA loci were covered by the typing at four-digit resolution. The aim of the study was to test whether cataloging public T cell receptors could identify signatures of past pathogen exposure. A few DR-DQ haplotypes were treated as single units for association and clustering because of strong linkage in the cohort. Donor age, sex, ethnicity and CMV serostatus were collected together with the repertoire data. To predict cytomegalovirus infection status, the study combined high-throughput TCR immunosequencing, statistical association of individual TCRs with disease status, and machine learning. The genetic ancestry cluster associated with self-reported Caucasian donors included over 80% of the approximately 430 genotyped donors. A later analysis re-analyzed previously published TCR beta repertoires from 660 or so donors and added high-resolution HLA genotyping to study TCR occurrence patterns. An earlier analysis of roughly 580 of the donors used high-throughput TCR beta sequencing to judge whether each TCR beta V gene segment behaved as functional or pseudogenic.

The cohort was made up of under 800 healthy bone marrow donors. All cohort members were sampled while nominally healthy, although unrecorded immune exposures were likely present. The donor tested CMV seronegative, placing the donor among the roughly 340 seronegative members of the cohort. A peripheral blood sample was provided by each donor, and peripheral blood mononuclear cells were used for TCR beta sequencing. Genomic DNA extraction from the blood cell samples was performed with the Qiagen DNeasy Blood Extraction Kit. CDR3 length: 12 amino acids, cysteine to phenylalanine. CDR3 DNA is the only sequence kept; it has 36 bases, read in frame from the first base. Trimming costs V 6 bases and J 4 bases, and their ends lie 4 bases apart. In the germline V gene (reference sequence), CDR1 corresponds to LNHDA and CDR2 to SQIVND. The library was prepared using the immunoSEQ multiplex PCR assay. A mixture of 60 forward primers for TCR Vbeta segments and 13 reverse primers for TCR Jbeta segments was used in the multiplex PCR. The CDR3 region of rearranged TCR beta genes was amplified from genomic DNA with a multiplex PCR assay. On the Illumina HiSeq System, the amplified TCR beta libraries were sequenced as 87-base-pair reads. The original methods were these. Across the roughly 700 repertoires, a later analysis counted 60 million to 90 million unique TCR beta chains, around 11 million of which were shared by at least two donors. A nearest-neighbor algorithm error-corrected the raw reads and collapsed the reads into unique sequences, merging closely related sequences to remove PCR and sequencing errors. Alignment of CDR3 sequences to IMGT reference sequences was used to assign V, D and J gene segments. For a sequence to be retained, at least a six-nucleotide match to both a V gene segment and a J gene segment was required. A rearrangement counted as productive if the CDR3 had no stop codons and remained in frame with V and J, and every other rearrangement counted as non-productive. Following IMGT convention, CDR3 was defined as the stretch from the second conserved V-encoded cysteine to the conserved J-encoded phenylalanine. In an earlier analysis of some 550 of the donors, sequences lacking an unambiguous match to a single V gene segment were excluded. An earlier analysis of just under 600 of the donors called V segments functional above 56.7% productive rearrangements and segregating when the between-donor standard deviation exceeded 5%. A statistical classification framework was built for diagnosing cytomegalovirus status from the catalog of TCR beta chain sequences. A later analysis assigned V and J genes by comparing TCR nucleotide sequences with IMGT/GENE-DB human TR gene sequences. The TCRdist pipeline was used in a later analysis to assign CDR3 sequences and most-parsimonious VDJ recombination scenarios. A later analysis defined each TCR beta chain by its CDR3 amino acid sequence plus V-gene family, and excluded reads lacking a unique V-gene family. To address suspected cross-contamination and a sequencing artifact, a later analysis removed 450 to 700 highly shared, low-generation-probability nucleotide sequences. In a later analysis, a clonal expansion index for each public chain was calculated from normalized within-repertoire ranks of inferred template counts. In a later analysis, generation probabilities were computed using a VDJ recombination model fitted to out-of-frame rearrangements, and the results were checked against IGoR. In a later analysis, TCR-TCR, TCR-HLA and TCR-CMV co-occurrence was scored with hypergeometric tests, and a repertoire-size bias correction was applied to TCR pairs. A later analysis estimated false discovery rates by permuting HLA or CMV assignments 20 times. In a later analysis, co-occurring TCRs were grouped with DBSCAN, and TCRdist sequence similarity was added when clustering was performed within HLA-allele-positive subsets. For co-occurrence clustering, repertoires with fewer than 30,000 or more than 120,000 public chains were excluded, along with a handful of repertoires with anomalous nucleotide sharing. Imported from immuneACCESS, the table was reduced by TCRdb to in-frame sequences with V and J called. These copies leave out some clones; in studies compared against another copy, an unresolved V gene accounts for under half, and the cause of the remainder is not known. V and J calls and clone size follow that table, whereas D and trimming were derived from the DNA. The sample includes roughly 120,000 clones, with 75% to 90% observed a single time. The ten largest clones capture 3.3% of the sample.

What the authors observed across the whole study: Linkage disequilibrium might explain the correlated functional status among segregating V segments, but an unknown experimental factor could not be ruled out. In a later genetic analysis, fewer N-insertions in productive TCRs were reported among donors in an Asian-associated ancestry cluster than the roughly 700-donor mean. Specific HLA alleles were associated with 15,000 to 20,000 TCR beta sequences at a false discovery rate of 0.05 in a later analysis. In a later genetic analysis, a missense DCLRE1C variant was associated with V-gene and J-gene trimming of TCR beta chains, and the association was replicated in an independent cohort. Because HLA typing was unavailable for some donors at each locus, only the typed subset was used in association tests. A further reported finding was that TCR beta sequences accurately predicted the HLA-A and HLA-B alleles for most subjects in the first cohort. An earlier analysis of around 540 of the donors showed that most TCR beta V segments appeared in productive rearrangements either about 90% or about 30% of the time, which broadly matched IMGT annotations. The study gave a list of about 170 TCR beta chains associated with cytomegalovirus. Compared with equally common non-associated chains, HLA-associated TCR beta chains in a later analysis were more clonally expanded and had lower generation probabilities. Most TCR sequences were observed very rarely across donors, whereas some public TCRs were present in many individuals. Because counts were too low, seventeen rarely observed V segments, including chromosome 9 orphons, were left out of the earlier analysis of 587 of the donors. A cluster of highly shared sequence variants was judged likely to represent a technical artifact of the sequencing pipeline. Some IMGT-functional V segments, including TRBV6-2 and TRBV6-3, could not be distinguished by the 87-base-pair reads and were therefore excluded. CMV serostatus was the only immune exposure information available for the cohort. In a later analysis, several top co-occurrence clusters were reported to appear linked to parvovirus B19, influenza, CMV and Epstein-Barr virus. The presence/absence analyses assumed that sequencing depth was roughly uniform across donors, and that assumption may not be true. When HLA alleles, especially DR and DQ, strongly co-occurred, TCR associations were difficult to assign to individual alleles. Only TCR beta chains were sequenced in this cohort, and the absence of alpha or paired-chain data limited detectable features. According to the authors, the approach could potentially be generalized to other disease states and immunological phenotypes. Most CMV-associated TCR beta chains appeared to be HLA-restricted in a later analysis, and the HLA associations seemed to be driven largely by CMV exposure. A few of the identified cytomegalovirus-associated TCR beta chains were confirmed in vitro to be specific for cytomegalovirus antigens. Cytomegalovirus status was reported to be diagnosed by the classifier with high specificity and sensitivity in both the original and validation cohorts. According to a later analysis, TCR association rates differed among HLA loci, with DRB1 alleles showing the most associated TCRs and HLA-C alleles showing the fewest.

Sequencing was done on a sample of PBMCs. This TCR derives from a male donor in good health and CMV-seronegative. This sequence uses TRBV19 and TRBJ1-6, with the D gene too uncertain to name. Here the CDR3 is given as CASSTYNSPLHF. The nucleotide sequence is given as TGTGCCAGTAGCACATATAATTCACCCCTCCACTTT. The entire variable domain, with the stretches around the CDR3 drawn from the reference TRBV19 and TRBJ1-6 proteins, is DGGITQSPKYLFRKEGQNVTLSCEQNLNHDAMYWYRQDPGQGLRLIYYSQIVNDFQKGDIAEGYSVSREKKESFPLTVTSAQKNPTAFYLCASSTYNSPLHFGNGTRLTVT.